Detailed here is one T cell receptor beta chain. The data stem from a study of identical twins' blood T cells. The germline V and J ends were trimmed by 2 bases and 4 bases, with 18 bases remaining between them. Germline V CDR1 and CDR2: SGHTA, FQGNSA. This CDR3 region has 17 residues. MiXCR, applied by TCRdb to the 5' RACE reads, yields one record per CDR3 protein. The sample contains a few hundred thousand distinct CDR3 sequences, about 28% of which appear only once. Sequences were obtained from PBMCs. The receptor was isolated from a woman aged 18 to 49 in good health. This chain joins TRBV7-2 and TRBJ2-1; D assignment may be TRBD1 or TRBD2 (5 bases each). Written as DNA, the CDR3 is TGTGCCAGCAGCTTAAGAACCGGGACCCATCGATACAATGAGCAGTTCTTC. It is translated as CASSLRTGTHRYNEQFF.